This TCR beta chain was obtained from a study of CD8+CD57+ T cells in acquired aplastic anemia (dated by TCRdb to between 2017 and 2018). Looking at the study overall: DNA extracted from sorted CD4+ and CD8+ cells had a mean of roughly 3.4 ug, with a range of 0.2 to 27.4 ug. Healthy donor samples averaged roughly 9.9 million reads for CD4+ and roughly 12 million for CD8+ cells.

Points on this clonotype: The target of this receptor is not known. The CDR3 carries no conserved terminal phenylalanine or tryptophan, so it likely arises from a read error. The limits of the CDR3 on the DNA are not certain, so only TCRdb's listed CDR3 is given.

The length of the CDR3 is 13 amino acids, counting both ends. CDR1 and CDR2, looked up from the germline V gene (reference sequence), are WNHNN and SYGVQD. Profiling of TCR beta VDJ combinations and CDR3 sequences used genomic DNA as the template. An Illumina HiSeq 2000 was used for TCR repertoire sequencing. As for the original processing: TRBV/TRBJ rearrangement plots, CDR3 size and DJ length profiles, and Simpson's diversity index were used to evaluate the repertoires. The most abundant DNA sequence in the deep sequencing data was defined as the immunodominant clone. CDR3 amino acid sequences were screened for sharing across subjects and were compared with published repertoires and the VDJdb database. TCRdb handled the public reads itself, with Q25 trimming in fastp and clone calling in MiXCR, and kept productive beta chains. One record per CDR3 amino acid sequence lists the most common genes and DNA. TCRdb, not the authors, supplied the V and J calls. This sample holds some 410,000 distinct CDR3 sequences; 55% to 75% were observed only once. The biggest ten clones account for 3.5% to 4.5% of the sample.

In this study, sorted CD4+ and CD8+ T cells from the blood of healthy subjects and of severe aplastic anemia patients had their TCR repertoires deep-sequenced. Ficoll-Paque density gradient centrifugation was used to isolate peripheral blood mononuclear cells. Before DNA extraction, CD4+ and CD8+ T cells were sorted by FACS or by magnetic beads. The full study reports these points: About 30 CD8+ CDR3 sequences were found in both patients and controls but appeared to be highly expressed in patients and within the immunodominant clones of the patients. Patients and healthy controls showed no significant difference in CD8+ Simpson's diversity (P=0.060).

This clonotype originated in a human donor in good health, serving as a control. The rearrangement joined TRBV10-1 to TRBJ2-2; whether TRBD1, the table's D call, matches the DNA was not checked. Sequenced input: sorted CD4+, CD8+, or CD8+CD57+ T cells (not recorded which) from PBMCs. The CDR3 region reads CASSDRAPGELFA.